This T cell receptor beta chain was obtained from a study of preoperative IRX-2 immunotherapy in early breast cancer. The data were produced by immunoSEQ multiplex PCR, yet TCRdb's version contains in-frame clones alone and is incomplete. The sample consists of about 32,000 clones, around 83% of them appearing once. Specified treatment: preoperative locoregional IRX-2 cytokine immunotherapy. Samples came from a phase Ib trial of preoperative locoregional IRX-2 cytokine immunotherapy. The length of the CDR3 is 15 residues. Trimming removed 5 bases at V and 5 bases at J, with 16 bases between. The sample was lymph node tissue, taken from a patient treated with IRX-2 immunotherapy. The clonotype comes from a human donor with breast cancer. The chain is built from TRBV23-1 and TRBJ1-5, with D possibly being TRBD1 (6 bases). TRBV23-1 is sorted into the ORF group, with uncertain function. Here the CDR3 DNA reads TGCGCCAGCAGTTATACCAGGGGTGGAGATCAGCCCCAGCATTTT. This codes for CASSYTRGGDQPQHF.